This is a list of T cell receptor beta chains from one sample in a study of beta chain features in type 1 diabetes. Profiled with immunoSEQ multiplex PCR; TCRdb holds only in-frame clones, not every one. The top ten clones hold around 0.037% of a sample with approximately 250,000 clones, 9.6% of them seen once. Sequencing was carried out using naive CD4+ T cells from blood. These receptors came from a woman under 30 in good health. The CDR3 runs from the conserved cysteine through the conserved F or W. The D gene is left open where the match is weak. Clone size, where shown, is once, few, many, or a class for clones that have expanded.

j_gene: TRBJ1-4
v_gene: TRBV5-1
d_gene: NA
abundance: few
CDR3aa: CASSITGTTNEKLFF
CDR3nt: TGCGCCAGCAGCATCACAGGAACAACTAATGAAAAACTGTTTTTT

j_gene: TRBJ2-3
v_gene: TRBV19
d_gene: TRBD2
abundance: NA
CDR3aa: CASNTAGGSYTQYF
CDR3nt: TGTGCCAGTAATACGGCGGGAGGATCGTATACGCAGTATTTT

j_gene: TRBJ1-5
v_gene: TRBV21-1
d_gene: NA
abundance: NA
CDR3aa: CASSPRTGGSAQPQHF
CDR3nt: TGTGCCAGCAGCCCCCGGACAGGGGGCTCGGCTCAGCCCCAGCATTTT

j_gene: TRBJ2-1
v_gene: TRBV5-1
d_gene: NA
abundance: NA
CDR3aa: CASSPRGGGQGYNEQFF
CDR3nt: TGCGCCAGCAGCCCTAGGGGCGGGGGCCAGGGATACAATGAGCAGTTCTTC

j_gene: TRBJ2-7
v_gene: TRBV27
d_gene: NA
abundance: NA
CDR3aa: CASSQVSGYEQYF
CDR3nt: TGTGCCAGCAGTCAGGTCAGCGGTTACGAGCAGTACTTC

j_gene: TRBJ2-3
v_gene: TRBV2
d_gene: TRBD2
abundance: NA
CDR3aa: CASSERRTLAGRRDTQYF
CDR3nt: TGTGCCAGCAGTGAGAGGCGGACGCTAGCGGGACGCCGGGATACGCAGTATTTT

j_gene: TRBJ2-3
v_gene: TRBV7-6
d_gene: NA
abundance: few
CDR3aa: CASSPLRVTDTQYF
CDR3nt: TGTGCCAGCAGCCCGCTCCGGGTTACAGATACGCAGTATTTT

j_gene: TRBJ2-1
v_gene: TRBV5-1
d_gene: TRBD2
abundance: few
CDR3aa: CASSLRWAGGVGNEQFF
CDR3nt: TGCGCCAGCAGCCTTCGGTGGGCGGGAGGCGTTGGGAATGAGCAGTTCTTC

j_gene: TRBJ2-2
v_gene: TRBV6-5
d_gene: TRBD1
abundance: few
CDR3aa: CASSRQGLAGELFF
CDR3nt: TGTGCCAGCAGCCGACAGGGTTTAGCCGGGGAGCTGTTTTTT

j_gene: TRBJ1-2
v_gene: TRBV19
d_gene: NA
abundance: NA
CDR3aa: CASSTGEAGDYGYTF
CDR3nt: TGTGCCAGTAGTACGGGCGAGGCAGGGGACTATGGCTACACCTTC

j_gene: TRBJ2-2
v_gene: TRBV30
d_gene: NA
abundance: NA
CDR3aa: CAWSVRVPYTGELFF
CDR3nt: TGTGCCTGGAGTGTACGGGTTCCTTACACCGGGGAGCTGTTTTTT